This T cell receptor beta chain is from a study of cytomegalovirus exposure and HLA in healthy donors. Study results and limitations: CMV serostatus was the only recorded immune exposure for donors. Most TCR sequences were seen very rarely across donors, but some public TCRs occurred in many.

The trim removed 2 bases at V and 0 bases at J, leaving 8 bases unmatched. The CDR3 runs 19 residues. Germline-derived CDR1 and CDR2 are LGHNA and YNFKEQ. In the PCR, 60 Vbeta and 13 Jbeta primers were used. TCRdb's copy holds only in-frame clones and misses some; the assay was immunoSEQ multiplex PCR. Among some 190,000 clones listed, about three quarters were seen once. On this clone itself: Its antigen is undetermined.

The J gene is TRBJ2-6, the V gene TRBV4-2, with TRBD2 matching over 9 bases. The clonotype originates from a man in his late teens or twenties in good health and CMV-seronegative. Sequencing input: PBMCs. This chain's CDR3 is CASSQTASGGSSGANVLTF. The CDR3 nucleotides are TGTGCCAGCAGCCAAACAGCCAGCGGGGGGAGCTCTGGGGCCAACGTCCTGACTTTC.